These T cell receptor beta chains were read from a single sample in a study of T-cell reconstitution after alpha-beta-depleted transplantation in children. One entry per CDR3 protein, called by TCRdb with MiXCR from the PCR reads. The sample includes some 100,000 distinct CDR3 sequences, about 16% seen only once; the top ten take roughly 21%. This material consisted of PBMCs, mostly from graft donor cells, taken 180 days after TCRalphabeta/CD19-depleted stem cell transplant. The receptors were sampled from a male patient aged 2 to 10 who had a stem cell transplant for acute lymphoblastic leukemia, so the T cells may come from the graft donor. Each CDR3 is given with its conserved first and last residue. D genes are given only for firm matches. Not all rows give a size; the values are once, few, many and, for expanded clones, a class.

DNA: TGTGCCAGCAGCTCGCTAGTTTTCGGAGAGACCCAGTACTTC
CDR3: CASSSLVFGETQYF
V: TRBV7-2
D: -
size: medium-sized
J: TRBJ2-5

DNA: TGTGCCACCAGTGATTTCCCGGGACAGGGGCTCTCCTACGAGCAGTACTTC
CDR3: CATSDFPGQGLSYEQYF
V: TRBV24-1
D: TRBD1
size: few
J: TRBJ2-7

DNA: TGTGCCAGCAGCCCCCGACAGGGCGGGTACGAGCAGTACTTC
CDR3: CASSPRQGGYEQYF
V: TRBV7-9
D: TRBD1
size: -
J: TRBJ2-7

DNA: TGCAGTGCGGGGGGATTGGGGGAGACCCAGTACTTC
CDR3: CSAGGLGETQYF
V: TRBV20-1
D: -
size: many
J: TRBJ2-5

DNA: TGTGCCAGCAGTCCCGGACAGCCCTGGGAGCAGTACTTC
CDR3: CASSPGQPWEQYF
V: TRBV12-3/TRBV12-4
D: -
size: -
J: TRBJ2-7

DNA: TGTGCCAGCAGTGTTCCGGGACAGGGAAGATTACGGCAGTACTTC
CDR3: CASSVPGQGRLRQYF
V: TRBV28
D: TRBD1
size: few
J: TRBJ2-7

DNA: TGTGCCAGCAGCCAAAATCGACCGATTGTCACAGATACGCAGTATTTT
CDR3: CASSQNRPIVTDTQYF
V: TRBV14
D: -
size: many
J: TRBJ2-3

DNA: TGCGCCAGCAGCCAAGATTTGACAGGGTATTCACCCCTCCACTTT
CDR3: CASSQDLTGYSPLHF
V: TRBV4-1
D: TRBD1
size: -
J: TRBJ1-6

DNA: TGTGCCAGCAGCTCCGGTTGGAGCTACACCTTC
CDR3: CASSSGWSYTF
V: TRBV5-5
D: -
size: medium-sized
J: TRBJ1-2

DNA: TGCAGTGCTAGAGATACATCGAGGAGAGGGGGCTACACCTTC
CDR3: CSARDTSRRGGYTF
V: TRBV20-1
D: -
size: many
J: TRBJ1-2

DNA: TGTGCCAGCAGCTTATTTACCGGGGAGCTGTTTTTT
CDR3: CASSLFTGELFF
V: TRBV7-9
D: -
size: many
J: TRBJ2-2

DNA: TGTGCCAGCAGCCCACCACCGACGGAGACTGAAGCTTTCTTT
CDR3: CASSPPPTETEAFF
V: TRBV5-5
D: -
size: few
J: TRBJ1-1

DNA: TGTGCCAGCAGCCAAGGAGATTGGCGGGGGAGCTCCTACAATGAGCAGTTCTTC
CDR3: CASSQGDWRGSSYNEQFF
V: TRBV3-1
D: TRBD2
size: few
J: TRBJ2-1

DNA: TGTGCCAGCAGCTTAGTCGGAGGGGGCGGCACAGATACGCAGTATTTT
CDR3: CASSLVGGGGTDTQYF
V: TRBV7-3
D: -
size: few
J: TRBJ2-3

DNA: TGTGCCAGCAGCTTAGCGCCGGGCGGGGGGTCACAAGAGACCCAGTACTTC
CDR3: CASSLAPGGGSQETQYF
V: TRBV7-2
D: TRBD2
size: few
J: TRBJ2-5

DNA: TGTGCCAGCAGCTTGTGGAACACCGGGGAGCTGTTTTTT
CDR3: CASSLWNTGELFF
V: TRBV5-4
D: -
size: many
J: TRBJ2-2

DNA: TGTGCCAGCAGCTCCGGGAGCACGGGACACACTGAAGCTTTCTTT
CDR3: CASSSGSTGHTEAFF
V: TRBV7-9
D: -
size: -
J: TRBJ1-1

DNA: TGTGCCAGCAGCCAAGATCGGACAGGGCGCTATGGCTACACCTTC
CDR3: CASSQDRTGRYGYTF
V: TRBV3-1
D: TRBD1
size: -
J: TRBJ1-2

DNA: TGTGCCAGCAGCGTAGTTAGCGGGGGGTTTTACAATGAGCAGTTCTTC
CDR3: CASSVVSGGFYNEQFF
V: TRBV9
D: TRBD2
size: -
J: TRBJ2-1

DNA: TGCAGTGCTAGTAATGGTGGGTCCACACGGAACGGCTACACCTTC
CDR3: CSASNGGSTRNGYTF
V: TRBV20-1
D: -
size: -
J: TRBJ1-2

DNA: TGCAGTGCCCCGCGGGAGGGGGTCTCCTACGAGCAGTACTTC
CDR3: CSAPREGVSYEQYF
V: TRBV20-1
D: TRBD2
size: many
J: TRBJ2-7

DNA: TGTGCCAGCACCCTACATGACGGGACAGGGTTCTACGAGCAGTACTTC
CDR3: CASTLHDGTGFYEQYF
V: TRBV21-1
D: -
size: few
J: TRBJ2-7

DNA: TGCGCCAGCAGTGAGGACAGGGGCAATCAGCCCCAGCATTTT
CDR3: CASSEDRGNQPQHF
V: TRBV10-2
D: TRBD1
size: few
J: TRBJ1-5

DNA: TGTGCCAGCTCACCAACAGGGTTGAAATCTGGCTACACCTTC
CDR3: CASSPTGLKSGYTF
V: TRBV18
D: -
size: -
J: TRBJ1-2

DNA: TGTGCCAGCAGCTCGGGGGGCGGAGGGGAGACCCAGTACTTC
CDR3: CASSSGGGGETQYF
V: TRBV7-2
D: -
size: few
J: TRBJ2-5

DNA: TGTGCCAGCAGTCCGAACAGGGCAGAAGCTTTCTTT
CDR3: CASSPNRAEAFF
V: TRBV6-5
D: -
size: many
J: TRBJ1-1

DNA: TGTGCCAGCAGTATGGCCCCCCGCCGCACAGATACGCAGTATTTT
CDR3: CASSMAPRRTDTQYF
V: TRBV12-3/TRBV12-4
D: -
size: -
J: TRBJ2-3

DNA: TGTGCCATCAGTGATAGGTCCAGGGCAAACACTGAAGCTTTCTTT
CDR3: CAISDRSRANTEAFF
V: TRBV10-3
D: -
size: few
J: TRBJ1-1

DNA: TGTGCCATCGGACAGGGAGGATACGAGCAGTACTTC
CDR3: CAIGQGGYEQYF
V: TRBV10-3
D: TRBD1
size: few
J: TRBJ2-7

DNA: TGTGCCAGCAGCTTAGAAGGGGGCGGAGAGACCCAGTACTTC
CDR3: CASSLEGGGETQYF
V: TRBV7-6
D: TRBD1
size: many
J: TRBJ2-5

DNA: TGTGCCAGCAGCTTTAACACCGCTCTGGGACCTGATAATTCACCCCTCCACTTT
CDR3: CASSFNTALGPDNSPLHF
V: TRBV3-1
D: -
size: few
J: TRBJ1-6

DNA: TGCAGCGTTGCAGGGAGCTCCTACAATGAGCAGTTCTTC
CDR3: CSVAGSSYNEQFF
V: TRBV29-1
D: -
size: -
J: TRBJ2-1

DNA: TGTGCCAGCAGCTTGTTGGCAGGGGGCAGGAACGAGCAGTACTTC
CDR3: CASSLLAGGRNEQYF
V: TRBV5-5
D: TRBD1
size: -
J: TRBJ2-7

DNA: TGTGCCAGCAGGACCCCCGGGACAGAGAACACTGAAGCTTTCTTT
CDR3: CASRTPGTENTEAFF
V: TRBV7-9
D: TRBD1
size: many
J: TRBJ1-1

DNA: TGTACCAGCAGCCACGGGGAGAACTATGGCTACACCTTC
CDR3: CTSSHGENYGYTF
V: TRBV7-2
D: -
size: once
J: TRBJ1-2

DNA: TGTGCCAGTCAGATAGGAGGGAGCAGGCAGCCCCAGCATTTT
CDR3: CASQIGGSRQPQHF
V: TRBV6-5
D: -
size: -
J: TRBJ1-5

DNA: TGTGCCAACCCGGGGAGTTCGAACACCGGGGAGCTGTTTTTT
CDR3: CANPGSSNTGELFF
V: TRBV7-8
D: -
size: few
J: TRBJ2-2

DNA: TGTGCCAGCAGCTTATACTACCTCCGGGACAGGGGGGAGAACACTGAAGCTTTCTTT
CDR3: CASSLYYLRDRGENTEAFF
V: TRBV11-1
D: TRBD1
size: few
J: TRBJ1-1

DNA: TGTGCCAGCAGCTCCCTCCGTGGGCAGGGGGCAAACATTCAGTACTTC
CDR3: CASSSLRGQGANIQYF
V: TRBV7-2
D: TRBD1
size: -
J: TRBJ2-4

DNA: TGCAGTGCTAGAGGTCTGAACACTGAAGCTTTCTTT
CDR3: CSARGLNTEAFF
V: TRBV20-1
D: -
size: few
J: TRBJ1-1

DNA: TGTGCCAGCTCACCACCCCCAAGGGACACTGAAGCTTTCTTT
CDR3: CASSPPPRDTEAFF
V: TRBV18
D: -
size: few
J: TRBJ1-1

DNA: TGTGCCAGCAGATTTCAAAACCGGGTTGGCTACACCTTC
CDR3: CASRFQNRVGYTF
V: TRBV27
D: -
size: -
J: TRBJ1-2

DNA: TGTGCCATCAGTGGTGCGGGAGCGGGGGAGCACTACGAGCAGTACTTC
CDR3: CAISGAGAGEHYEQYF
V: TRBV10-3
D: TRBD2
size: many
J: TRBJ2-7

DNA: TGTGCCACCAGTGACCCCCGGGACAAAGACTCCTACAATGAGCAGTTCTTC
CDR3: CATSDPRDKDSYNEQFF
V: TRBV24-1
D: -
size: -
J: TRBJ2-1

DNA: TGTGCCACCAGCAGAGTTGGGGTCTCGGGGCGGCCCCAGCATTTT
CDR3: CATSRVGVSGRPQHF
V: TRBV15
D: -
size: few
J: TRBJ1-5

DNA: TGTGCCAGCAGCCGGTCACGGGGCTACGAGCAGTACTTC
CDR3: CASSRSRGYEQYF
V: TRBV14
D: -
size: few
J: TRBJ2-7

DNA: TGTGCCAGCAGCTTAGCGGCGGGGGAGATCAATGAGCAGTTCTTC
CDR3: CASSLAAGEINEQFF
V: TRBV7-9
D: TRBD2
size: medium-sized
J: TRBJ2-1

DNA: TGTGCCAGCAGCTCCTACGCAGAGCTCAATCAGCCCCAGCATTTT
CDR3: CASSSYAELNQPQHF
V: TRBV7-9
D: -
size: few
J: TRBJ1-5

DNA: TGTGCCAGCAGTTTATATAGGGAAACGGCCAAAAACATTCAGTACTTC
CDR3: CASSLYRETAKNIQYF
V: TRBV27
D: -
size: few
J: TRBJ2-4

DNA: TGTGCCGGCAGCTCGCCTACGGGGAATGGCTACACCTTC
CDR3: CAGSSPTGNGYTF
V: TRBV7-9
D: -
size: -
J: TRBJ1-2

DNA: TGTGCCAGCAAGGGGAGTCACCATGGGGATAATTCACCCCTCCACTTT
CDR3: CASKGSHHGDNSPLHF
V: TRBV6-1
D: -
size: many
J: TRBJ1-6